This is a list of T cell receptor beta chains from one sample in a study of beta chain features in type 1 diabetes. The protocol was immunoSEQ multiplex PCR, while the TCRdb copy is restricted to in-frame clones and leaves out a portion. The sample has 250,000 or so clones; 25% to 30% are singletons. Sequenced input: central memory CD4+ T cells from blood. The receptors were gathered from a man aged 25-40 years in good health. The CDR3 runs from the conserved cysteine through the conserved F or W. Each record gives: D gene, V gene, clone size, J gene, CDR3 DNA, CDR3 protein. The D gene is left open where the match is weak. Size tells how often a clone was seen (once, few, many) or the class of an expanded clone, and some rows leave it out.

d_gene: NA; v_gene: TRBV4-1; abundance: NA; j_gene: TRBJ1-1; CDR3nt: TGCGCCAGCAGCCAGCTACTGGCTACAGGGTCAGCGGCTGAAGCTTTCTTT; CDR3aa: CASSQLLATGSAAEAFF
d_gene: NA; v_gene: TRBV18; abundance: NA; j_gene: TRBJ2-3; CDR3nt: TGTGCCAGCTCACCACAGGGGGAAGAAGATACGCAGTATTTT; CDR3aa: CASSPQGEEDTQYF
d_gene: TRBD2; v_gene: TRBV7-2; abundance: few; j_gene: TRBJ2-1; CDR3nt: TGTGCCAGCAGCTCCCCTCTAGCGGGGGTCTACAATGAGCAGTTCTTC; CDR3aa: CASSSPLAGVYNEQFF
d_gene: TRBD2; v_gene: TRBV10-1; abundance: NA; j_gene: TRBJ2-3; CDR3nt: TGCGCCAGCAGTGAGACTAGCGCCCATACGCAGTATTTT; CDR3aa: CASSETSAHTQYF
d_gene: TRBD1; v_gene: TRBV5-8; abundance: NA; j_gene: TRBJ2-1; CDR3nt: TGTGCCAGCAGCAGGGGGCGAGGGGACAATGAGCAGTTCTTC; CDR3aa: CASSRGRGDNEQFF
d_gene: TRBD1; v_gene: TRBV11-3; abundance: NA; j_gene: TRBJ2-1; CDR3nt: TGTGCCAGCAGCTTAAGGGACAGGGAGCAGTTCTTC; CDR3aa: CASSLRDREQFF
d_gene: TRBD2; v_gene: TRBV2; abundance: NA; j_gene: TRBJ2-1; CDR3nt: TGTGCCAGCAGCCGCATTTCGACTAGCGGGAGGTCGAATGAGCAGTTCTTC; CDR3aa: CASSRISTSGRSNEQFF
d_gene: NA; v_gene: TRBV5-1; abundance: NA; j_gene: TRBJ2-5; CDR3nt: TGCGCCAGCAGCTTGTCCCACAGGCCCCAAGAGACCCAGTACTTC; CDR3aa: CASSLSHRPQETQYF
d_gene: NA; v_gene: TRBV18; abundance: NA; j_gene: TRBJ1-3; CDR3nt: TGTGCCAGCTCACCAGGGGCGGCTGGGATAAACACCATATATTTT; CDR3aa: CASSPGAAGINTIYF
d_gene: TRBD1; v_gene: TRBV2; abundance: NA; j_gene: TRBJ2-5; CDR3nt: TGTGCCAGCGCCCGGGACAGGGGGTACGAGACCCAGTACTTC; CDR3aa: CASARDRGYETQYF
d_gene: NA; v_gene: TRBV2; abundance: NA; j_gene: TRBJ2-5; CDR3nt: TGTGCCAGCAGTGCTAGTCGCGCGTACTTC; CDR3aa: CASSASRAYF